The next 32 T cell receptor beta chains were all read from a single sample in a study of control samples from healthy donors and cancer patients. TCRdb's table, derived via immunoSEQ multiplex PCR, lists solely in-frame clones and lacks some. Of 75,000 to 100,000 clones detected, around 83% appear once; the ten largest clones hold roughly 1.3%. The sample comprised blood. All receptors derive from a woman in her forties or fifties in good health.

The V and J genes are TRBV9 and TRBJ2-3, with 8 positions matching TRBD2. The V segment lost 0 bases and the J segment 1 base; nucleotides outside the gene matches: 1. The CDR3 totals 15 residues. Looked up from germline, CDR1 is SGDLS and CDR2 is YYNGEE. In DNA, the CDR3 is TGTGCCAGCAGCGTAGGCGGGGGGCGCACAGATACGCAGTATTTT. It encodes CASSVGGGRTDTQYF.

V is TRBV7-8 and J is TRBJ1-3; D not certain. The germline V gene has CDR1 SGHVS and CDR2 FQNEAQ. Trimming took 1 base from V and 8 from J, leaving 9 bases between them. The CDR3 length is 13 residues. For the CDR3, the DNA is TGTGCCAGCAGCTTAGGATCGATGGACACCATATATTTT. Residues: CASSLGSMDTIYF.

This clone appeared a few times. The chain joins TRBV19 to TRBJ2-7; D gene unclear. This CDR3 spans 14 amino acids. Germline-derived CDR1 and CDR2 are LNHDA and SQIVND (reference sequence). The V gene lost 4 bases and the J gene lost 1 base, with 11 bases spanning the gap. The DNA of the CDR3 is TGTGCCAGTAGTACGACGACGGCTTCCTACGAGCAGTACTTC. Its protein product is CASSTTTASYEQYF.

V is TRBV5-6 and J is TRBJ1-6, with TRBD1 as a possible D gene (5 bases). The germline V gene has CDR1 SGHDT and CDR2 YYEEEE. This CDR3 spans 16 amino acids. The V end lost 4 bases, the J end lost 8 bases, and 19 bases lay between the germline ends. DNA for the CDR3: TGTGCCAGCAGCAGTGCCGGTGCAGGGCTTCATTCACCCCTCCACTTT. Its translation: CASSSAGAGLHSPLHF.

The chain couples TRBV4-1 to TRBJ1-2, with TRBD1 matching over 9 bases. The CDR3 has 16 residues. The V gene's germline CDR1 is MGHRA and CDR2 YSYEKL. The ends lost 1 base at V and 0 bases at J; junction bases unmatched: 3. The chain's CDR3 is CASSQAGTGSNYGYTF. DNA of the CDR3: TGCGCCAGCAGCCAAGCTGGGACAGGGTCTAACTATGGCTACACCTTC.

This clone has more than one count but fewer than ten. The CDR3 loop is CASSENRGGQPQHF. In nucleotides, the CDR3 is TGTGCCAGCAGTGAAAACAGGGGAGGACAGCCCCAGCATTTT. V and J are TRBV6-1 and TRBJ1-5; TRBD1 aligns across 7 bases. Trimming at V came to 2 bases and at J to 7 bases, leaving 5 bases not matched to a gene. Per the germline V gene, CDR1 is MNHNS and CDR2 is SASEGT. This CDR3 has 14 amino acids.

The chain links TRBV6-5 to TRBJ2-2; D remains unclear. Trimming removed 9 bases at V and 0 bases at J, with 14 bases between. The CDR3 totals 15 residues. Germline V lookup: CDR1 MNHEY, CDR2 SVGAGI. This chain's CDR3 is CASRAAVSNTGELFF. CDR3 sequence (DNA): TGTGCCAGTAGGGCGGCGGTATCGAACACCGGGGAGCTGTTTTTT.

The chain combines TRBV28 with TRBJ2-2; 7 nucleotides agree with TRBD1. The CDR3 covers 15 residues. Germline V gene sequence: CDR1 MDHEN, CDR2 SYDVKM. V shed 5 bases, J shed 6 bases, and the junction held 9 bases outside the gene matches. CDR3 protein: CASSRRQGAPGELFF. The CDR3 bases are TGTGCCAGCAGTAGGCGACAGGGAGCACCCGGGGAGCTGTTTTTT.

The V call is TRBV7-6, the J call TRBJ1-2, with D unclear. Germline loops: CDR1 SGHVS, CDR2 FNYEAQ. This CDR3 comprises 12 residues. Trimming cost V 1 base and J 6 bases, with 6 bases left between them. Here the CDR3 reads CASSLVRDGYTF. CDR3 DNA: TGTGCCAGCAGCTTAGTTCGGGATGGCTACACCTTC.

The chain joins TRBV3-1 (or the pseudogene TRBV3-2) to TRBJ2-7; 7 bases match TRBD1. Looked up from germline, CDR1 is LGHDT and CDR2 is YNNKEL (reference sequence). The CDR3 loop spans 13 amino acids. Losses at the gene ends were 4 bases for V and 1 base for J; bases not matched to a gene: 1. The CDR3 DNA sequence: TGTGCCAGCAGCCGACAGGGATCCTACGAGCAGTACTTC. Its protein product is CASSRQGSYEQYF.

The chain recombines TRBV5-6 with TRBJ1-1, with D perhaps TRBD1 (5 bases). Trimming cost V 5 bases and J 10 bases, with 27 bases left between them. The CDR3 is 16 amino acids. In germline, CDR1 is SGHDT, CDR2 YYEEEE. The CDR3 region is CASSYDRTGLVGAAFF. In DNA form, the CDR3 reads TGTGCCAGCAGTTACGATAGAACAGGTCTCGTAGGAGCAGCTTTCTTT.

The V call is TRBV4-2, the J call TRBJ2-2; tentative D call: TRBD2 (6 bases). Germline CDR1 LGHNA, CDR2 YNFKEQ. Between the trimmed V and J ends, which lost 4 bases and 4 bases, there was a span of 10 bases. The CDR3 has 14 amino acids. As DNA, the CDR3 is TGTGCCAGCAGCCCGACTAGTAGCACCGGGGAGCTGTTTTTT. Translated, it gives CASSPTSSTGELFF.

The chain employs TRBV3-1 (or the pseudogene TRBV3-2) and TRBJ2-1, with 10 bases matching TRBD2. CDR1 is LGHDT and CDR2 is YNNKEL in the germline V gene (reference sequence). Trimming took 6 bases from V and 5 from J; bases not matched to a gene: 7. There are 15 residues in the CDR3. CDR3 sequence reads: CASRQLAGSHNEQFF. In DNA, the CDR3 is TGTGCCAGCAGGCAACTAGCGGGAAGTCACAATGAGCAGTTCTTC.

This clone has only one observation. The V call is TRBV7-9, the J call TRBJ1-2; D call uncertain. Looked up from germline, CDR1 is SEHNR and CDR2 is FQNEAQ (reference sequence). The V end was cut by 1 base, the J end by 6 bases, with 9 bases between. The CDR3 is 13 amino acids. CDR3 sequence (DNA): TGTGCCAGCAGCTTAGTTGTGGGAGATGGCTACACCTTC. This sequence encodes CASSLVVGDGYTF.

This sequence joins TRBV4-3 and TRBJ2-3; TRBD2 matches 7 bases. After removal of 4 bases from V and 4 bases from J, the junction contained 8 bases not matched to a gene. This CDR3 has 15 amino acids. Germline V gives CDR1 LGHNA, CDR2 YSLEER. The CDR3 spells CASSPQAGVADTQYF. CDR3 in DNA: TGCGCCAGCAGCCCTCAGGCGGGGGTAGCAGATACGCAGTATTTT.

This chain connects TRBV4-1 to TRBJ1-2, with 8 bases matching TRBD1. The V gene end was trimmed by 0 bases and the J gene end by 4 bases; junction bases not matched to a gene: 10. The CDR3 runs to 17 residues. Germline values: CDR1 MGHRA, CDR2 YSYEKL. CDR3: CASSQEPWAGGLYGYTF. CDR3 DNA: TGCGCCAGCAGCCAAGAACCCTGGGCAGGGGGCCTCTATGGCTACACCTTC.

The gene calls are TRBV19 and TRBJ1-1; the match to TRBD1 covers 7 bases. The J segment lost 2 bases and the V segment lost 4 bases, leaving 7 bases of the junction unmatched. Germline CDR1 is LNHDA and CDR2 is SQIVND (reference sequence). The CDR3 totals 15 residues. In DNA, the CDR3 is TGTGCCAGTAGTACCCGACAGGGAATAAACACTGAAGCTTTCTTT. It specifies CASSTRQGINTEAFF. The full variable domain, completed using reference TRBV19 and TRBJ1-1, is DGGITQSPKYLFRKEGQNVTLSCEQNLNHDAMYWYRQDPGQGLRLIYYSQIVNDFQKGDIAEGYSVSREKKESFPLTVTSAQKNPTAFYLCASSTRQGINTEAFFGQGTRLTVV.

The rearrangement links TRBV7-2 to TRBJ1-5; TRBD1 agrees at 9 bases. The CDR3 spans 15 residues. The V gene's germline CDR1 is SGHTA and CDR2 FQGNSA. V dropped 5 bases and J dropped 1; count of bases not matched to a gene: 3. CDR3 loop: CASSTGGGSNQPQHF. Written as DNA, the CDR3 is TGTGCCAGCAGCACAGGGGGCGGCAGCAATCAGCCCCAGCATTTT. The full variable domain, its missing parts supplied by reference TRBV7-2 and TRBJ1-5, is GAGVSQSPSNKVTEKGKDVELRCDPISGHTALYWYRQSLGQGLEFLIYFQGNSAPDKSGLPSDRFSAERTGGSVSTLTIQRTQQEDSAVYLCASSTGGGSNQPQHFGDGTRLSIL.

The chain combines TRBV6-6 with TRBJ2-5; possible D gene TRBD2, 7 bases. The CDR3 totals 15 residues. Germline V gene data show CDR1 as MNHNY and CDR2 as SVGAGI (reference sequence). The V end lost 1 base, the J end lost 5 bases, and 14 bases lay between the germline ends. The CDR3 sequence is CASSYFRGAGETQYF. The CDR3 DNA sequence: TGTGCCAGCAGTTACTTCCGGGGGGCAGGGGAGACCCAGTACTTC.

The rearrangement links TRBV6-5 to TRBJ2-3; no definite D call. Germline loops: CDR1 MNHEY, CDR2 SVGAGI. CDR3 size: 14 residues. The ends were cut back, 7 bases at V and 4 bases at J, with 15 bases in the middle. This CDR3 is CASTSLATADTQYF. In DNA, the CDR3 is TGTGCCAGCACTTCCCTGGCGACGGCAGATACGCAGTATTTT.

V usage is TRBV4-3 and J usage is TRBJ2-2; TRBD1 matches at 11 bases. The J segment lost 7 bases and the V segment lost 0 bases, leaving 10 bases of the junction unmatched. CDR1 and CDR2 from the germline V gene are LGHNA and YSLEER. This CDR3 comprises 18 residues. The CDR3, as DNA: TGCGCCAGCAGCCAAGAGAGCTGGACAGGGGGCGCGAACGGGGAGCTGTTTTTT. It codes for CASSQESWTGGANGELFF.

The V and J genes are TRBV19 and TRBJ1-2, with TRBD1 matching 9 bases. Per germline, CDR1 LNHDA and CDR2 SQIVND (reference sequence). The CDR3 extends over 15 amino acids. V gave up 5 bases and J gave up 4 bases; unmatched junction bases: 8. The CDR3 loop reads CASSSLQGAPYGYTF. The CDR3 DNA is TGTGCCAGTAGTTCTCTACAGGGGGCTCCCTATGGCTACACCTTC. Full variable domain (remainder filled in from reference TRBV19 and TRBJ1-2): DGGITQSPKYLFRKEGQNVTLSCEQNLNHDAMYWYRQDPGQGLRLIYYSQIVNDFQKGDIAEGYSVSREKKESFPLTVTSAQKNPTAFYLCASSSLQGAPYGYTFGSGTRLTVV.

The chain uses TRBV14 and TRBJ2-7, with D perhaps TRBD2 (5 bases). The V and J ends lost 4 bases and 1 base respectively, with 11 bases between them. This CDR3 region has 14 residues. The V gene's germline CDR1 is SGHDN and CDR2 FVKESK. The CDR3 here is CASSRPSRSYEQYF. Here the CDR3 DNA reads TGTGCCAGCAGCCGCCCTAGCAGATCCTACGAGCAGTACTTC.

V gene TRBV27 combines with J gene TRBJ1-1, with 7 bases lining up with TRBD1. With 5 bases clipped from V and 0 bases from J, the junction kept 6 bases outside the gene matches. Germline loops: CDR1 MNHEY, CDR2 SMNVEV (reference sequence). This CDR3 region has 15 residues. The CDR3 spells CASSTDRHLNTEAFF. Written as DNA, the CDR3 is TGTGCCAGCAGTACGGACAGGCATCTGAACACTGAAGCTTTCTTT.

The rearrangement uses TRBV7-2 and TRBJ1-2; 9 nucleotides align to TRBD1. The junction had 9 bases not matched to a gene; V was cut back by 5 bases and J by 8 bases. The CDR3 has 14 amino acids. The V gene's germline CDR1 is SGHTA and CDR2 FQGNSA. CDR3 nucleotides: TGTGCCAGCAGCGGTACCGGGACAGGGTGGGGCTACACCTTC. As protein: CASSGTGTGWGYTF.

The genes are TRBV4-1 and TRBJ2-1; 7 nucleotides agree with TRBD2. This CDR3 has 15 amino acids. V was clipped by 1 base and J by 2 bases; unmatched bases: 2. Germline CDR1 and CDR2: MGHRA and YSYEKL. The CDR3 loop reads CASSQAGLAYNEQFF. For the CDR3, the DNA is TGCGCCAGCAGCCAAGCTGGACTAGCCTACAATGAGCAGTTCTTC.

V is TRBV15 and J is TRBJ1-5; D remains ambiguous. CDR1 is LNHNV and CDR2 is YYDKDF in the germline V gene (reference sequence). V lost 0 bases to trimming and J lost 7 bases, with 10 bases between them. This CDR3 comprises 14 residues. DNA of the CDR3: TGTGCCACCAGCAGAGAGGGGTATGGACAGCCCCAGCATTTT. The encoded protein is CATSREGYGQPQHF.

The V and J genes are TRBV5-4 and TRBJ2-7; 8 bases match TRBD1. Per the germline V gene, CDR1 is SGHNT and CDR2 is YYREEE (reference sequence). This CDR3 is 15 amino acids long. J was trimmed by 7 bases and V by 0 bases; bases with no gene match: 9. CDR3: CASSLVAGGSKEQYF. CDR3 coding DNA: TGTGCCAGCAGCTTGGTGGCAGGGGGCTCGAAGGAGCAGTACTTC.

V is TRBV7-2 and J is TRBJ1-5; D is ambiguous. The CDR3 consists of 15 residues. Trimming removed 7 bases at V and 4 bases at J, with 17 bases between. Germline V gene sequence: CDR1 SGHTA, CDR2 FQGNSA. The CDR3 loop is CASTPGRFENQPQHF. DNA of the CDR3: TGTGCCAGCACCCCAGGCCGTTTTGAAAATCAGCCCCAGCATTTT.

The chain carries TRBV7-9 and TRBJ2-7; D gene ambiguous. Between the trimmed V and J ends, which lost 4 bases and 4 bases, there was a span of 5 bases. Germline values: CDR1 SEHNR, CDR2 FQNEAQ (reference sequence). The CDR3 is made up of 11 amino acids. CDR3: CASSSQYEQYF. As DNA, the CDR3 is TGTGCCAGCAGCTCCCAGTACGAGCAGTACTTC.

V is TRBV9 and J is TRBJ2-7; maybe TRBD2 (6 bases). This CDR3 is built from 15 residues. Germline V gene lookup returns CDR1 SGDLS and CDR2 YYNGEE. The V and J ends lost 0 bases and 3 bases respectively, with 13 bases between them. The CDR3 coding sequence is TGTGCCAGCAGCGTAGGGGTGGGGGGAATCTACGAGCAGTACTTC. Residues: CASSVGVGGIYEQYF.

The chain couples TRBV7-9 to TRBJ1-6, with 10 bases that match TRBD1. This CDR3 comprises 14 residues. With 5 bases clipped from V and 6 bases from J, the junction kept 1 base outside the gene matches. Germline CDR1 and CDR2: SEHNR and FQNEAQ (reference sequence). CDR3 in amino acids: CASSRDRGNSPLHF. CDR3 coding DNA: TGTGCCAGCAGCAGGGACAGGGGTAATTCACCCCTCCACTTT.